This TCR beta chain was found in a study of blood T cells in healthy people across ages. The ends lost 5 bases at V and 2 bases at J; junction bases unmatched: 4. CDR1 and CDR2 from the germline V gene are SNHLY and FYNNEI. This CDR3 contains 15 residues. Alongside a J-beta primer mix, a sample-barcoded 5' primer served in a second PCR lasting roughly 7 to 11 cycles. TCRdb reprocessed the 5' RACE reads via MiXCR and lists one record per CDR3 protein. The table lists over 600,000 distinct CDR3 sequences, 46% of them singletons. The chain uses TRBV2 and TRBJ1-5, with 9 bases identical to TRBD1. Sequencing was done on a sample of blood. This sequence was found in a man at least 80 years old in good health. The CDR3 loop is CASSRDREGNQPQHF. CDR3 DNA sequence: TGTGCCAGCAGTAGGGACAGGGAGGGCAATCAGCCCCAGCATTTT.